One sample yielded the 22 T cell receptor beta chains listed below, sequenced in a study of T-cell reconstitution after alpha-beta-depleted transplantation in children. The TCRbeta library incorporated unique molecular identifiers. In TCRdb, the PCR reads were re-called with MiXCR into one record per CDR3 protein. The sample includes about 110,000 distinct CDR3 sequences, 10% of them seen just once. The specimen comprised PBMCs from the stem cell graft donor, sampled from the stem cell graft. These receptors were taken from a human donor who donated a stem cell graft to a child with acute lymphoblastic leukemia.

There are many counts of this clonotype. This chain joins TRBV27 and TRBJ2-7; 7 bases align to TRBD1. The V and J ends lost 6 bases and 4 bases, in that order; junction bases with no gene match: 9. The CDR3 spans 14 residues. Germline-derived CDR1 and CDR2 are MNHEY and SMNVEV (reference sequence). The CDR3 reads CASRAPGTEYEQYF. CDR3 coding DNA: TGTGCCAGCAGAGCGCCCGGGACAGAATACGAGCAGTACTTC.

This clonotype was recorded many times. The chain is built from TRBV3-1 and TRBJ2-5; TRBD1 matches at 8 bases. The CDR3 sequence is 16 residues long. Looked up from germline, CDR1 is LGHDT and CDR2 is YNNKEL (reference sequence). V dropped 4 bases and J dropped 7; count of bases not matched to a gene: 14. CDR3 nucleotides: TGTGCCAGCAGCCCAGCGGCAGGGGGCGATCTGCGGACCCAGTACTTC. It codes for CASSPAAGGDLRTQYF.

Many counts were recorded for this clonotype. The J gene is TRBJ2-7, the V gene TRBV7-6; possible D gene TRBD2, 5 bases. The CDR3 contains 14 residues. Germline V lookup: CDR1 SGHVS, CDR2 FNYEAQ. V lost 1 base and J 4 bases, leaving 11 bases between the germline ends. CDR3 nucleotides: TGTGCCAGCAGCTTAGGTGACGGGGTGTACGAGCAGTACTTC. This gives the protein CASSLGDGVYEQYF.

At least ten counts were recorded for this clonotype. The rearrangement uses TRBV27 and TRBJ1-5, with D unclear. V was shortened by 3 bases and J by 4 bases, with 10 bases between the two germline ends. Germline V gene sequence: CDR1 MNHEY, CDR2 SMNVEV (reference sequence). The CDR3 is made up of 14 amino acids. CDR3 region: CASSLLGGNQPQHF. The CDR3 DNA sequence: TGTGCCAGCAGTTTGTTGGGAGGAAATCAGCCCCAGCATTTT.

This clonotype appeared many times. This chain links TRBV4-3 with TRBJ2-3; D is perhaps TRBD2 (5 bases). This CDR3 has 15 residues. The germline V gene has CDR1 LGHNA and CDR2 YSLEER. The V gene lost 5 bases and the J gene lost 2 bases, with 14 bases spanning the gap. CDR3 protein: CASSLRSGFTDTQYF. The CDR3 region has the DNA TGCGCCAGCAGCTTAAGGAGCGGCTTCACAGATACGCAGTATTTT.

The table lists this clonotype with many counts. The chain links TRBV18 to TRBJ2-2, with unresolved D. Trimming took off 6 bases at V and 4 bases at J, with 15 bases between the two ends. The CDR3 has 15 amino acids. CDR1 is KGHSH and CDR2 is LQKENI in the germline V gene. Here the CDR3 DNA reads TGTGCCAGCTCCACGGCGCCACGTGGCACCGGGGAGCTGTTTTTT. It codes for CASSTAPRGTGELFF.

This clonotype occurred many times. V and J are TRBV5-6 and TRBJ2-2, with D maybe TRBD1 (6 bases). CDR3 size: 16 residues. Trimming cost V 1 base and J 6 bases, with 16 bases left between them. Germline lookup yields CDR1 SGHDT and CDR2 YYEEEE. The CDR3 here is CASSLTGSRIAGELFF. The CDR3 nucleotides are TGTGCCAGCAGCTTGACAGGGAGTCGAATCGCCGGGGAGCTGTTTTTT.

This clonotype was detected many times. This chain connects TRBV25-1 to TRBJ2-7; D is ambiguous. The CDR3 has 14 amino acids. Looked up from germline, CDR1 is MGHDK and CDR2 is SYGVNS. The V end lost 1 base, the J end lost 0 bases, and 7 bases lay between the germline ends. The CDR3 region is CASSESSVSYEQYF. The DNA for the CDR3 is TGTGCCAGCAGTGAATCCAGCGTCTCCTACGAGCAGTACTTC.

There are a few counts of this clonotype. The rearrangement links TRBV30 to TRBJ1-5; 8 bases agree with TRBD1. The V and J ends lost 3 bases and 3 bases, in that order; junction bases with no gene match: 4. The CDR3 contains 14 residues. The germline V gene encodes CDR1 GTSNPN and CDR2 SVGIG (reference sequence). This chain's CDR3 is CAWSTGGHNQPQHF. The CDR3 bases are TGTGCCTGGAGCACAGGGGGACACAATCAGCCCCAGCATTTT.

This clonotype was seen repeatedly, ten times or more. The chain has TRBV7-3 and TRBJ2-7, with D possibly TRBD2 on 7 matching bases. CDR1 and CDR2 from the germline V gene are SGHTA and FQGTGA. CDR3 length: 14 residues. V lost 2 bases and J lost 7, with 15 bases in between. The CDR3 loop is CASSLSGGRSEQYF. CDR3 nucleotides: TGTGCCAGCAGCTTATCCGGGGGGCGAAGTGAGCAGTACTTC.

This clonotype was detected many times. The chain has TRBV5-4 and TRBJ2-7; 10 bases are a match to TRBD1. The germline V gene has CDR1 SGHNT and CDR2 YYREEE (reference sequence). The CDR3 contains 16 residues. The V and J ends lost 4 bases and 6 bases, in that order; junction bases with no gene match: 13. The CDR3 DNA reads TGTGCCAGCAGCCCGACGGGACAGGGGACGTACCGCGAGCAGTACTTC. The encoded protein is CASSPTGQGTYREQYF.

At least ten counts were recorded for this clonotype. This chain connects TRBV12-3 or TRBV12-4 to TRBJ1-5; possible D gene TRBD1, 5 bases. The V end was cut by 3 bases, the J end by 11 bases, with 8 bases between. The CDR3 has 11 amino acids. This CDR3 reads CASSFGGSQHF. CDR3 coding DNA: TGTGCCAGCAGTTTTGGGGGATCCCAGCATTTT.

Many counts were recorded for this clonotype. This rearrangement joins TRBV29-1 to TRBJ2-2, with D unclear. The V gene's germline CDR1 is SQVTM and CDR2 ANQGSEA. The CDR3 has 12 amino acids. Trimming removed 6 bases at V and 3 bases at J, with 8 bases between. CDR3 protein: CSVRVYTGELFF. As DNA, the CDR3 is TGCAGCGTCCGGGTCTACACCGGGGAGCTGTTTTTT.

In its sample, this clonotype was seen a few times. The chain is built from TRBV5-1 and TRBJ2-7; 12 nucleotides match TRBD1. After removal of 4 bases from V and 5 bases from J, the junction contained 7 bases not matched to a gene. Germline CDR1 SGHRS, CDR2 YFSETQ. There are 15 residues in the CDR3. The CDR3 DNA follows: TGCGCCAGCAGCCCCGGGACAGGGGGCTTCCACGAGCAGTACTTC. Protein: CASSPGTGGFHEQYF.

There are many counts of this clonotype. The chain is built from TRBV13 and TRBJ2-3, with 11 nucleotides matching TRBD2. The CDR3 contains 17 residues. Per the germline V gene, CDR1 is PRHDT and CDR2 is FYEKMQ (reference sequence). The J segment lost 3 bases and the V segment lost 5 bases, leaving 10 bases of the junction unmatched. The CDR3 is CASSPGGSGRVTDTQYF. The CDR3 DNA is TGTGCCAGCAGCCCCGGGGGTAGCGGGAGGGTGACAGATACGCAGTATTTT. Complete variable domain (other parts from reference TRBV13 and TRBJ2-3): AAGVIQSPRHLIKEKRETATLKCYPIPRHDTVYWYQQGPGQDPQFLISFYEKMQSDKGSIPDRFSAQQFSDYHSELNMSSLELGDSALYFCASSPGGSGRVTDTQYFGPGTRLTVL.

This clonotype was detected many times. CDR3 sequence: CASRLAGDYEQYF. Here the CDR3 DNA reads TGTGCCAGCCGACTAGCGGGAGACTACGAGCAGTACTTC. The chain joins TRBV6-5 to TRBJ2-7; TRBD2 aligns across 12 bases. The CDR3 sequence is 13 residues long. Per germline, CDR1 MNHEY and CDR2 SVGAGI. V trimming: 8 bases; J trimming: 3 bases; junction bases outside the gene matches: 2.

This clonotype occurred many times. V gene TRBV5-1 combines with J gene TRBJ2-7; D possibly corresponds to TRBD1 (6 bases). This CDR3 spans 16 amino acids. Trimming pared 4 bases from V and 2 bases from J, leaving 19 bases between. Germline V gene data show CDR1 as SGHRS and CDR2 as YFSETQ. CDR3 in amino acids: CASSADSPVLPYEQYF. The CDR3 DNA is TGCGCCAGCAGCGCGGACAGTCCGGTCCTCCCCTACGAGCAGTACTTC.

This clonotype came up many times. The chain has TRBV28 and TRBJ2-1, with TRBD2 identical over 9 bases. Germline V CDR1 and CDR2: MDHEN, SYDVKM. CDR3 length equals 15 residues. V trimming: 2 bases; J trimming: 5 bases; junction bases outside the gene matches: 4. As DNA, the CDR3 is TGTGCCAGCAGTTTAGGGACTAGCCTCCACAATGAGCAGTTCTTC. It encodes CASSLGTSLHNEQFF.

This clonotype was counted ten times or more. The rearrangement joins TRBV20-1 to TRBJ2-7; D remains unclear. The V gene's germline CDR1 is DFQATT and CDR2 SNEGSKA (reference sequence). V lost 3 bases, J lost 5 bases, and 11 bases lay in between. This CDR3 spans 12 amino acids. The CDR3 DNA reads TGCAGTGCTAGTTCCCAAAAGGACGAGCAGTACTTC. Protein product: CSASSQKDEQYF.

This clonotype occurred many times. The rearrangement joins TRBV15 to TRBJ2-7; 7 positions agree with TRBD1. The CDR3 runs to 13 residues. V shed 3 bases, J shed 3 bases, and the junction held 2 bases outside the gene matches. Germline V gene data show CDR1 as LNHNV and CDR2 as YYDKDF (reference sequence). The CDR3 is CATSRDRLYEQYF. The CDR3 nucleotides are TGTGCCACCAGCAGGGACAGGCTCTACGAGCAGTACTTC.

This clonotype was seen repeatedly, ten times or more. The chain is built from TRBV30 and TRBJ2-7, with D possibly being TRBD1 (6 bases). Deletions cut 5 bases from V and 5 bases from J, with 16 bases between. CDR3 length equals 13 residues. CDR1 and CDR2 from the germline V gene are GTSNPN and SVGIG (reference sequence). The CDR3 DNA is TGTGCCTGGCAACTTCAGGGGTCGGACGAGCAGTACTTC. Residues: CAWQLQGSDEQYF.

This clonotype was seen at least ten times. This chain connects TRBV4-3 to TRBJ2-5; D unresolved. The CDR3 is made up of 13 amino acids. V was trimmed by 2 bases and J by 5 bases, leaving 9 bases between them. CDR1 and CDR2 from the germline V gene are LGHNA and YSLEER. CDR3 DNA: TGCGCCAGCAGCCAAACGGGTGCGGAGACCCAGTACTTC. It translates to CASSQTGAETQYF.